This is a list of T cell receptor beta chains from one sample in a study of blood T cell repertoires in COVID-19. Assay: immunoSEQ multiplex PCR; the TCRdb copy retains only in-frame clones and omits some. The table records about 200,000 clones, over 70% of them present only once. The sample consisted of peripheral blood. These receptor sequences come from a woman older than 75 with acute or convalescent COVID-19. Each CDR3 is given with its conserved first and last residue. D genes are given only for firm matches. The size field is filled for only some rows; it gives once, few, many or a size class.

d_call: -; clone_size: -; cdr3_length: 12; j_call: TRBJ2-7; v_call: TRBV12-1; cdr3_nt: TGTGCCAGCAGCTCCGCTCTCCGGGAGCAGTACTTC; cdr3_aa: CASSSALREQYF
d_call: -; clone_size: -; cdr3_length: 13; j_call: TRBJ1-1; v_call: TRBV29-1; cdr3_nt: TGCAGCGTTGGGGCGGAGGTTTCGACTGAAGCTTTCTTT; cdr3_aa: CSVGAEVSTEAFF
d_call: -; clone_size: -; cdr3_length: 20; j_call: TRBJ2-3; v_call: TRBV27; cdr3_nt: TGTGCCAGCAGTTTATATAGTAGAACGGGGGTGGGACCTAGCACAGATACGCAGTATTTT; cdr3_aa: CASSLYSRTGVGPSTDTQYF
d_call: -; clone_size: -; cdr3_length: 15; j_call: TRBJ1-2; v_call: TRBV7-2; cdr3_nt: TGTGCCAGCAGCTTACAGCTTACAGGGCACTATGGCTACACCTTC; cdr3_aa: CASSLQLTGHYGYTF
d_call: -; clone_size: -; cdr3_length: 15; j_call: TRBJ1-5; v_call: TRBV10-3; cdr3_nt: TGTGCCATCAGAACAACAGGGACCCTCAATCAGCCCCAGCATTTT; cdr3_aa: CAIRTTGTLNQPQHF
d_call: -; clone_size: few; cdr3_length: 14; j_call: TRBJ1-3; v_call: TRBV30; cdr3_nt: TGTGCCTGGAATATAGAGCGCTCTGGAAACACCATATATTTT; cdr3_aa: CAWNIERSGNTIYF
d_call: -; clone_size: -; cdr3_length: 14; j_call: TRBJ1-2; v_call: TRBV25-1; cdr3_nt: TGTGCCAGCAGTGAATCCCGGGAGGGATTGGGCTACACCTTC; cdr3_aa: CASSESREGLGYTF
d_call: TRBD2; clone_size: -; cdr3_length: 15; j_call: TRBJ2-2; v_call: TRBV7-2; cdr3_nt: TGTGCCAGCAGCCCATCTAGCGGGGGGACCGGGGAGCTGTTTTTT; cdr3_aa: CASSPSSGGTGELFF
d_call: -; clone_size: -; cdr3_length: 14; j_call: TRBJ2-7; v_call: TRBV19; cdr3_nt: TGTGCCTATAGCCGGGACAAAGACTCCTACGAGCAGTACTTC; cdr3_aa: CAYSRDKDSYEQYF
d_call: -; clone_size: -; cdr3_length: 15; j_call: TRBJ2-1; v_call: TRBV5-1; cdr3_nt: TGCGCCAGCAGCCTGGACTCGGGCTCCTACAATGAGCAGTTCTTC; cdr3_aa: CASSLDSGSYNEQFF
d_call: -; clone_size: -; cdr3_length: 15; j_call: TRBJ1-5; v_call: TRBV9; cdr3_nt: TGTGCCAGCAGCACCGGGTCGACTAGCAATCAGCCCCAGCATTTT; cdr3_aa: CASSTGSTSNQPQHF
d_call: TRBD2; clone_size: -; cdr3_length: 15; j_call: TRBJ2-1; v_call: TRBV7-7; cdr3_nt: TGTGCCAGCAGCCCTAGCGGGGGTCCCTACAATGAGCAGTTCTTC; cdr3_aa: CASSPSGGPYNEQFF
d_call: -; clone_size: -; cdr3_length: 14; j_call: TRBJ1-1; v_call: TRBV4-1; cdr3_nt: TGCGCCAGCAGCCTTTTGGCAGGGGACACTGAAGCTTTCTTT; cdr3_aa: CASSLLAGDTEAFF
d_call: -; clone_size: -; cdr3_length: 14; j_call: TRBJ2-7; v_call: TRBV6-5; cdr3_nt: TGTGCCAGCAGTAGACAGGGACTGACCTACGAGCAGTACTTC; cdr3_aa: CASSRQGLTYEQYF
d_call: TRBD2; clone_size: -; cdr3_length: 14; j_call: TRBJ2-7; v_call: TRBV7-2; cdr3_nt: TGTGCCAGCAGCCCGTCTAGCGGGGCCTACGAGCAGTACTTC; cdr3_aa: CASSPSSGAYEQYF
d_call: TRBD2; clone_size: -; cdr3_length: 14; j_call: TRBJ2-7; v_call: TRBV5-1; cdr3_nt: TGCGCCAGCAGCTTCAGCCGGGAGGCCTACGAGCAGTACTTC; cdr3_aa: CASSFSREAYEQYF
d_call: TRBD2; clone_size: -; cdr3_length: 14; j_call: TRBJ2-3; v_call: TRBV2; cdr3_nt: TGTGCCAGCAGTAGCGGGGGAGTCACAGATACGCAGTATTTT; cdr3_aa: CASSSGGVTDTQYF
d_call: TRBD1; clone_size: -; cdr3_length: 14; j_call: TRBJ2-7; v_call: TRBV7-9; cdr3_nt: TGTGCCAGCAGCTTAGTGGGGACAGGGGAGGAGCAGTACTTC; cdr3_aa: CASSLVGTGEEQYF
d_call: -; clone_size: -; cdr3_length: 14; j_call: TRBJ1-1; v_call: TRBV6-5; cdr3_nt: TGTGCCAGCAGGAGGGTCGCCTCGAACACTGAAGCTTTCTTT; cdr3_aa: CASRRVASNTEAFF
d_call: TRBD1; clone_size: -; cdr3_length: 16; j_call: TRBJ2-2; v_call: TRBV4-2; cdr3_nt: TGTGCCAGCAGCCAAGATCAGGGGGTCAACACCGGGGAGCTGTTTTTT; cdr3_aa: CASSQDQGVNTGELFF
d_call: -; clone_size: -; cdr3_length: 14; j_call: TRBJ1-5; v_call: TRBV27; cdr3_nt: TGTGCCAGCAGCCCATGGGGGGAGAATCAGCCCCAGCATTTT; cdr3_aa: CASSPWGENQPQHF
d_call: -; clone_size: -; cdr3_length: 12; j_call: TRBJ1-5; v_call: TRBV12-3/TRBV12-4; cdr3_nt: TGTGCCAGCAGTTTTCAGGGTCAGCCCCAGCATTTT; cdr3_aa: CASSFQGQPQHF
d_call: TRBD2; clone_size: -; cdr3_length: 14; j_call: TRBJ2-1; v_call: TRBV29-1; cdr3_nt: TGCAGCGTTGCAGCGGGGGGGCGAATGAATGAGCAGTTCTTC; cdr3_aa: CSVAAGGRMNEQFF
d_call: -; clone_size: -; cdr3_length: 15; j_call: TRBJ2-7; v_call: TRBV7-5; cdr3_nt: TGTGCCAGAAGCCCTTGGGGCAGCCTCTCCTACGAGCAGTACTTC; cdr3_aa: CARSPWGSLSYEQYF
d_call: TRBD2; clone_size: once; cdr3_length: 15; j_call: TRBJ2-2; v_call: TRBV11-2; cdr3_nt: TGTGCCAGCAGCCTTAGCACTAGCGCGACCGGGGAGCTGTTTTTT; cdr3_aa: CASSLSTSATGELFF
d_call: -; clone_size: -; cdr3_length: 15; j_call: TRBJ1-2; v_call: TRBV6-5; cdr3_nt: TGTGCCAGCAGTTACGGAGGGAAGACTAACTATGGCTACACCTTC; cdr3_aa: CASSYGGKTNYGYTF
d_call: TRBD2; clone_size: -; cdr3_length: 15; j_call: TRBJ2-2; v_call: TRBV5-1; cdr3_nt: TGCGCCAGCAGCCCGGGACTAGCGGTAACCGGGGAGCTGTTTTTT; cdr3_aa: CASSPGLAVTGELFF
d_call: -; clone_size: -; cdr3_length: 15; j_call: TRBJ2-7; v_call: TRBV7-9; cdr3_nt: TGTGCCAGCAGTTCACAAGGCAGGGTAGTGGGGGAGCAGTACTTC; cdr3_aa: CASSSQGRVVGEQYF
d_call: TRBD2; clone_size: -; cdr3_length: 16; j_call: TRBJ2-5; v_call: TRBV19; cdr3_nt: TGTGCCAGTAGTATTGGTAGCGGGGCTAACCAAGAGACCCAGTACTTC; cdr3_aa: CASSIGSGANQETQYF